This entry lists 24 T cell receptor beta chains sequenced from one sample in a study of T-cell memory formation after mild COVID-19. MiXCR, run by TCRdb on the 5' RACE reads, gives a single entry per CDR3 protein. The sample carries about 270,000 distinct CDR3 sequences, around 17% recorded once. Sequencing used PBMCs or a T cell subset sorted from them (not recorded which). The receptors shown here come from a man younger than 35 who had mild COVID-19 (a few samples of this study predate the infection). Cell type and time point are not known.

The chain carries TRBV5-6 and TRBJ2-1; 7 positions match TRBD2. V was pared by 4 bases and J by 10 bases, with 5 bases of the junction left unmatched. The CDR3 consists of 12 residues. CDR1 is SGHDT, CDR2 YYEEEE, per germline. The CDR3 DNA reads TGTGCCAGCAGCCCGGGGGGAAGAGAGCAGTTCTTC. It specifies CASSPGGREQFF.

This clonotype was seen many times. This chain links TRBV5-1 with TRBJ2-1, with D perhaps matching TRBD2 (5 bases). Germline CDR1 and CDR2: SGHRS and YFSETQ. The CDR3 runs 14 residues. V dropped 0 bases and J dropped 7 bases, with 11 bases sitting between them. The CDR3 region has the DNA TGCGCCAGCAGCTTGGCATCCCCGGGGAATGAGCAGTTCTTC. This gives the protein CASSLASPGNEQFF.

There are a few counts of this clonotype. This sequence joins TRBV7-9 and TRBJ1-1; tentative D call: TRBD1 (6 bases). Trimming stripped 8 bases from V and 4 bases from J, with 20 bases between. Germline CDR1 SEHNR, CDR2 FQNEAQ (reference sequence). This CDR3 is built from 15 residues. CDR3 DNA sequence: TGTGCCAGCCGTCCACAGGGCACGGAGGCCACTGAAGCTTTCTTT. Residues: CASRPQGTEATEAFF.

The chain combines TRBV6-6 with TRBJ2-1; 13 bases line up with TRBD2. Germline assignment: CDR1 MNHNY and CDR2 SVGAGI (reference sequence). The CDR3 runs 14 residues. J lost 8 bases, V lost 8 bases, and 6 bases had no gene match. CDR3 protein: CASYTSGGEDEQFF. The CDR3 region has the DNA TGTGCCAGCTATACTAGCGGGGGGGAGGATGAGCAGTTCTTC.

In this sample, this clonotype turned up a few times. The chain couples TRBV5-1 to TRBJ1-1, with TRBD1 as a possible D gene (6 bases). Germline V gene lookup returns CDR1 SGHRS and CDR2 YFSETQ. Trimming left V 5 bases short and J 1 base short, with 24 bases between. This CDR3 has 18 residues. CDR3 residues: CASSPKAGARWGNTEAFF. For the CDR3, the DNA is TGCGCCAGCAGTCCCAAGGCAGGGGCCAGGTGGGGGAACACTGAAGCTTTCTTT.

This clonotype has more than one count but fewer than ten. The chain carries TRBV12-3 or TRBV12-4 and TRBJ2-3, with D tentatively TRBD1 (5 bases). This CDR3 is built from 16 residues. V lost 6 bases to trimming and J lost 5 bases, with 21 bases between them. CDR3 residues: CASRLRGGDGRDTQYF. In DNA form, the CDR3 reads TGTGCCAGCAGACTAAGGGGCGGCGACGGGCGAGATACGCAGTATTTT.

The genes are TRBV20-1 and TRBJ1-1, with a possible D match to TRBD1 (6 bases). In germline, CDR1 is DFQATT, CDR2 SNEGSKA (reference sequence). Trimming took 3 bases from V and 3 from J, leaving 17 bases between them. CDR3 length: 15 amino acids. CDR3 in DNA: TGCAGTGCTAGGGACCCCTACAGGGAGCACACTGAAGCTTTCTTT. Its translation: CSARDPYREHTEAFF.

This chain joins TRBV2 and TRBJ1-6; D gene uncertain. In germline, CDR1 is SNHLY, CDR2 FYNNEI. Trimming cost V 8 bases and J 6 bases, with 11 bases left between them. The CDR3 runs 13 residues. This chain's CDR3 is CASGGLPNSPLHF. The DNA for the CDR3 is TGTGCCAGCGGCGGACTCCCTAATTCACCCCTCCACTTT.

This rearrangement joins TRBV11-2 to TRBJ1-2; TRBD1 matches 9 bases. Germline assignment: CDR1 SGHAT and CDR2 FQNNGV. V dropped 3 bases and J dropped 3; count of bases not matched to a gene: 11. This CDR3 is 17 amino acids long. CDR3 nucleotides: TGTGCCAGCAGCTTTCGAACAGGGGGCGGATTGGACTATGGCTACACCTTC. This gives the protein CASSFRTGGGLDYGYTF.

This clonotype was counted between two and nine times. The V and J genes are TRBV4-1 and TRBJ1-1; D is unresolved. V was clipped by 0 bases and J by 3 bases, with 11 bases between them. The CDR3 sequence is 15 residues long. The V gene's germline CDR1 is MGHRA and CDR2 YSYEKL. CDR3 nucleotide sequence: TGCGCCAGCAGCCAAGACCCGGGGAGCTACACTGAAGCTTTCTTT. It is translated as CASSQDPGSYTEAFF.

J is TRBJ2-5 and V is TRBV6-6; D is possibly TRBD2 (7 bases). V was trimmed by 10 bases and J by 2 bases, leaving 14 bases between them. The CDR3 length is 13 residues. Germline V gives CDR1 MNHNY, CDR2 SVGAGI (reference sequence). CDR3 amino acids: CAMRGGGQETQYF. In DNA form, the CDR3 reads TGTGCCATGAGGGGGGGAGGGCAAGAGACCCAGTACTTC.

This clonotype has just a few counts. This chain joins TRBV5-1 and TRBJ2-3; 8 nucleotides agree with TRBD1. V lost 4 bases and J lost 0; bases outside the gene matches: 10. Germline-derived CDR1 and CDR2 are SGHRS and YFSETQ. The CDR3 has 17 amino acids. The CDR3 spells CASSPRAGGVSTDTQYF. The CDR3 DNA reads TGCGCCAGCAGCCCACGGGCAGGGGGCGTGAGCACAGATACGCAGTATTTT. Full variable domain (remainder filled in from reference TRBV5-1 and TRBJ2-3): KAGVTQTPRYLIKTRGQQVTLSCSPISGHRSVSWYQQTPGQGLQFLFEYFSETQRNKGNFPGRFSGRQFSNSRSEMNVSTLELGDSALYLCASSPRAGGVSTDTQYFGPGTRLTVL.

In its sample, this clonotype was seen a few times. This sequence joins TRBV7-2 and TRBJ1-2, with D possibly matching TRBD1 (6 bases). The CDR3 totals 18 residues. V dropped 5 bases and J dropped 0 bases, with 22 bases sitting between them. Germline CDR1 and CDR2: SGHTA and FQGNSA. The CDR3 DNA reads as TGTGCCAGCAGCGCACGACCAGGGGTTCAGTACTCTAACTATGGCTACACCTTC. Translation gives CASSARPGVQYSNYGYTF.

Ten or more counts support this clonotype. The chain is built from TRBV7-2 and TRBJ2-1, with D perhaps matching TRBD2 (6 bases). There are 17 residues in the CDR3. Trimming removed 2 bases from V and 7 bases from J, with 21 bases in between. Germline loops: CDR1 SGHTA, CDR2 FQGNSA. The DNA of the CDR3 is TGTGCCAGCAGCTTAACCCCGGGGGTGGCAGGGCTGAATGAGCAGTTCTTC. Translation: CASSLTPGVAGLNEQFF.

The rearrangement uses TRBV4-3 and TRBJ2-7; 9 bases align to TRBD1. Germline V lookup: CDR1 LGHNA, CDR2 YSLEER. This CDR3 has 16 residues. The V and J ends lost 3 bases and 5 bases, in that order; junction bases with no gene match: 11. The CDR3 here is CASSHGRDRVIDEQYF. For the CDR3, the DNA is TGCGCCAGCAGCCATGGGCGGGACAGGGTTATCGACGAGCAGTACTTC.

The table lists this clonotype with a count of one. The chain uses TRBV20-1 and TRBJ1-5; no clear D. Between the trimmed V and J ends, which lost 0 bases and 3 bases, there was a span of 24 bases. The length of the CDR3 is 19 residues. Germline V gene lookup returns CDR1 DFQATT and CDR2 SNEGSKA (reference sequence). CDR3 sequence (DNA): TGCAGTGCTAGAGATGATAAGGAGGTACCTGGACGGTACAATCAGCCCCAGCATTTT. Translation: CSARDDKEVPGRYNQPQHF.

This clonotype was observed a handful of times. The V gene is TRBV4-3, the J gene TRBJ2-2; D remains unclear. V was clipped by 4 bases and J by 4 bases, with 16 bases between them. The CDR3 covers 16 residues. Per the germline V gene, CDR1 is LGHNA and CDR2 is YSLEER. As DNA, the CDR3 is TGCGCCAGCAGCCCCTCCCCCGGGCTCGGCACCGGGGAGCTGTTTTTT. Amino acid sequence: CASSPSPGLGTGELFF.

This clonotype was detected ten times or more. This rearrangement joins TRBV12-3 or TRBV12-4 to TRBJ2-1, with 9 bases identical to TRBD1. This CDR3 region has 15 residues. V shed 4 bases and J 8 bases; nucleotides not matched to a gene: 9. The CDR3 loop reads CASSSGQGASHEQFF. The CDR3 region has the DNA TGTGCCAGCAGTTCGGGACAGGGCGCATCCCATGAGCAGTTCTTC.

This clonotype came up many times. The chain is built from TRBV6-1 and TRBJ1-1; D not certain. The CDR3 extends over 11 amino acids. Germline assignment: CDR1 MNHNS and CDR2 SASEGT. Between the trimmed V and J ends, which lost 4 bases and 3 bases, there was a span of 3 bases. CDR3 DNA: TGTGCCAGCAGTGGGGACACTGAAGCTTTCTTT. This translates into CASSGDTEAFF.

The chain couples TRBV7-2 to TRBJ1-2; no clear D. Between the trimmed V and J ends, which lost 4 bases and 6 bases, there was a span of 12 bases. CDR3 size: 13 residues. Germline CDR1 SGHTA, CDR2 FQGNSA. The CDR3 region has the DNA TGTGCCAGCAGCTCGGAGCGGAGACATGGCTACACCTTC. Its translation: CASSSERRHGYTF. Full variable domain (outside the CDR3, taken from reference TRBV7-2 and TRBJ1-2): GAGVSQSPSNKVTEKGKDVELRCDPISGHTALYWYRQSLGQGLEFLIYFQGNSAPDKSGLPSDRFSAERTGGSVSTLTIQRTQQEDSAVYLCASSSERRHGYTFGSGTRLTVV.

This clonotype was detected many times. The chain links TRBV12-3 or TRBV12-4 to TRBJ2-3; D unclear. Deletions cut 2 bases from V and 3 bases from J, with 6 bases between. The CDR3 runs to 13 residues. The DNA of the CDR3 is TGTGCCAGCAGTTTAAAGCAGACAGATACGCAGTATTTT. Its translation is CASSLKQTDTQYF.

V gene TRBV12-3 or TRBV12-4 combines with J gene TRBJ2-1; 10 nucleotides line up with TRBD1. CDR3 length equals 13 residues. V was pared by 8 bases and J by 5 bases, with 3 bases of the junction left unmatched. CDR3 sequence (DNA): TGTGCCAGCGGGGACAGGGGACACAATGAGCAGTTCTTC. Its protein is CASGDRGHNEQFF.

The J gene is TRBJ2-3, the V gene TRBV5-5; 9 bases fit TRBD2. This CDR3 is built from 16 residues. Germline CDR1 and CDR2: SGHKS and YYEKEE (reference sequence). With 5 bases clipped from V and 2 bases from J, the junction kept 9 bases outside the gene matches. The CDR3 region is CASRRRLADPTDTQYF. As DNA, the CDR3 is TGTGCCAGCAGACGGAGACTAGCGGACCCCACAGATACGCAGTATTTT.

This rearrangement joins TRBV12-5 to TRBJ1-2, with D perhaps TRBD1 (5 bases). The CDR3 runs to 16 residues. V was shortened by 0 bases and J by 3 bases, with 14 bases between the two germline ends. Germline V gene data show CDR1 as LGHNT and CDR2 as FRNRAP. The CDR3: CASGLVLPGNYYGYTF. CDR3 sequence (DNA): TGTGCTAGTGGTTTGGTGCTCCCAGGGAACTACTATGGCTACACCTTC.